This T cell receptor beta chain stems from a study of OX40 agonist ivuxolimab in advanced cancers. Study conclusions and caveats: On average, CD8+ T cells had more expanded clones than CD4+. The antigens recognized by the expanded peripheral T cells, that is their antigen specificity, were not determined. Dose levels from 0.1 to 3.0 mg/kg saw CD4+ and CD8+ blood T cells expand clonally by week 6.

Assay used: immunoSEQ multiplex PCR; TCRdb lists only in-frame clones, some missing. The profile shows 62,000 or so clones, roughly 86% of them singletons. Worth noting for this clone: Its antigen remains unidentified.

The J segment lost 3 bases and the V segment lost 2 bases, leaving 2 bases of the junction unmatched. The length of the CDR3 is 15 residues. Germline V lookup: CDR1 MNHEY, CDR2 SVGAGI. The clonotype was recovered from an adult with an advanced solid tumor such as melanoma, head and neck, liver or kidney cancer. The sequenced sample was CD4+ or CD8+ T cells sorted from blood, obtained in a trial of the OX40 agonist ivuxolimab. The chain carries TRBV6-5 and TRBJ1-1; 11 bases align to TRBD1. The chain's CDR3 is CASSYGTGGDTEAFF. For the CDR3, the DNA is TGTGCCAGCAGTTACGGGACAGGGGGGGACACTGAAGCTTTCTTT.